This TCR beta chain is drawn from a study of T cells in localized non-small cell lung cancer. Study results and caveats: Across samples, adjacent lung featured a median around 55 of the top 100 tumor clones. Clonality peaked in uninvolved adjacent lung rather than tumor. As only one tumor region underwent sequencing, heterogeneity remains possible.

The repertoire was sequenced with immunoSEQ multiplex PCR; TCRdb's copy has only in-frame clones and lacks some. The sample has 50,000 to 55,000 clones; about 87% are singletons. The germline V and J ends were trimmed by 4 bases and 7 bases, with 25 bases remaining between them. The CDR3 loop spans 17 amino acids. Germline V gene data show CDR1 as SGHVS and CDR2 as FNYEAQ. This clone was counted between two and nine times. Its antigen remains unknown. This sequence originates from a female donor with stage II lung adenocarcinoma. Sequences were derived from PBMCs, sampled before any cancer treatment. J is TRBJ1-2 and V is TRBV7-6; TRBD1 is a possible D gene (5 bases). The DNA of the CDR3 is TGTGCCAGCAGCTCCCCCCGACAGAGCAGGAGCACGGGTGGCTACACCTTC. This translates into CASSSPRQSRSTGGYTF.